This paragraph covers one T cell receptor (beta chain) sequence. This clonotype was detected many times. It has no known antigen specificity. No base quality values were provided; no much bigger clone lies one nucleotide off. Blood RNA was extracted from unsorted whole blood using TRIzol reagent, and germline DNA was obtained with the DNeasy Blood & Tissue kit. At the time of sampling, the patients were treatment-naive and had chronic HBV infection. Before surgery, four milliliters of peripheral blood were collected into K2EDTA tubes. Spanning cysteine to phenylalanine, the CDR3 consists of 15 amino acids. The sequence is cut down to CDR3 DNA, 45 bases in frame from base 1. Cut back by 5 bases and 6 bases, the V and J ends lie 18 bases apart. The germline V gene specifies MNHEY as CDR1 and SVGAGI as CDR2. This record comes from a study of tumor-infiltrating lymphocytes in primary liver carcinoma (dated by TCRdb to 2017 to 2019). With respect to the entire study: Surgical resection was performed in China between late 2015 and early 2016 on about five patients with histopathologically diagnosed primary liver carcinoma. A total of roughly 35 specimens from 5 patients underwent TCRbeta repertoire sequencing, comprising approximately 25 tumor regions, 5 adjacent noncancerous liver tissues and 5 peripheral blood samples. The five patients had tumors of stage T1-T3 N0M0, with maximum diameters ranging from roughly 4.2 to 10 cm. Each sample produced roughly 3.65 to 7.13 million productive TCRbeta reads, and read depth showed no significant difference between tissue types. TCRbeta repertoire sequencing, expression microarrays and whole-exome sequencing were combined in the study across five regions of each liver tumor, with adjacent normal tissue and blood also included. Reproducibility between technical replicate repertoires was high, with correlation coefficients above 0.98 and mean shared-clone rates about 0.89. Hepatocellular carcinoma (four) or combined HCC and intrahepatic cholangiocarcinoma (one) was present in the five patients, who were three men and two women aged 30 to 69 years.

Starting from roughly 540 ng total RNA, TCRbeta-specific cDNA was produced by reverse transcription with a constant-region primer and ProtoScript II reverse transcriptase. The TCRbeta libraries were prepared through three rounds of nested multiplex PCR following a slightly modified ARM-PCR procedure. Multiplex TRBV1-TRBV30 forward primers and a Cbeta reverse primer were used in the first two PCR rounds, each of which was run for 9 to 11 cycles. Sample barcodes and Illumina adapters were attached in a final 25-cycle PCR using Deep VentR polymerase. Before sequencing, amplicons of 200-500 bp were gel-purified using a QIAquick gel extraction kit. An Illumina HiSeq 2500 was used to sequence the TCRbeta amplicons with 250-bp paired-end reads. Turning to the authors' computational methods: To recover full CDR3 sequences, reads were quality-trimmed using Trimmomatic v0.33 and paired reads were then merged using FLASH v1.2.11. V, D and J germline segments were assigned to the rearranged TCRbeta sequences by MiGEC v1.2.1b. Clonotype statistics, along with Shannon-Wiener diversity indices, were calculated using VDJtools v1.0.0. Except for diversity analysis, only each sample's 250 most abundant clonotypes were used in subsequent analyses to reduce sampling bias. The public reads were run again by TCRdb, first through fastp at Q25 and then through MiXCR, and only productive beta chains were kept. Merged by CDR3 protein, the rows form single entries marked with the most common genes and DNA. The V and J calls shown here were made by TCRdb, not taken from the authors' results. Counted in this sample were about 330,000 distinct CDR3 sequences; around three fifths of them appeared once. The top ten clonotypes cover 5.5% to 7% of the sample.

General findings and caveats noted by the study authors: Comparison of CD4+ and CD8+ T cell repertoires was precluded by the use of bulk unsorted samples. The top 250 clones accounted for a significantly greater share of the repertoire in tumors than in blood (p = 0.039). The study included only five or six patients, and the authors note findings should be validated in a larger study. Only the TCR beta chain was sequenced, so true repertoire diversity is likely underestimated because unpaired alpha chains were not captured. Pairs of tumor regions showed greater repertoire overlap (mean approximately 35%) than tumor-adjacent pairs (roughly 17%) or tumor-blood pairs (approximately 15%), which is consistent with antigen-driven expansion.

This TCR was sampled from a man aged 40-49 years with primary liver carcinoma and hepatitis B virus infection. The rearranged chain carries TRBV6-5 and TRBJ2-3; no D gene is confidently identified. The sequenced sample was peripheral blood. Here the CDR3 is given as CASSNRASMGDTQYF. In nucleotides, the sequence is TGTGCCAGCAGTAACCGGGCCAGCATGGGGGATACGCAGTATTTT.